The next 22 T cell receptor beta chains were all read from a single sample in a study of blood T cell dynamics during melanoma immunotherapy. Assay: immunoSEQ multiplex PCR; the TCRdb copy retains only in-frame clones and omits some. The table has 16,000 or so clones, about 85% seen once. Documented time point: pre-treatment baseline. The sequences come from blood, collected from a patient treated with checkpoint blockade. The source is a human donor with melanoma.

For this clone: This same CDR3 is encoded by further DNA sequences in the sample. This chain links TRBV5-1 with TRBJ2-4, with 7 bases lining up with TRBD1. The CDR3 covers 17 residues. Germline V lookup: CDR1 SGHRS, CDR2 YFSETQ. After removal of 0 bases from V and 1 base from J, the junction contained 7 bases not matched to a gene. The CDR3, as DNA: TGCGCCAGCAGCTTGGGGGACAGCTCCCTCGCCAAAAACATTCAGTACTTC. Its translation: CASSLGDSSLAKNIQYF. The full variable domain, in which reference TRBV5-1 and TRBJ2-4 provide the parts outside the CDR3, is KAGVTQTPRYLIKTRGQQVTLSCSPISGHRSVSWYQQTPGQGLQFLFEYFSETQRNKGNFPGRFSGRQFSNSRSEMNVSTLELGDSALYLCASSLGDSSLAKNIQYFGAGTRLSVL.

The chain links TRBV30 to TRBJ1-1; D is possibly TRBD1 (5 bases). Trimming took off 3 bases at V and 0 bases at J, with 17 bases between the two ends. This CDR3 contains 16 residues. Germline CDR1 reads GTSNPN; CDR2 reads SVGIG (reference sequence). This chain's CDR3 is CAWRARLRAMNTEAFF. Written as DNA, the CDR3 is TGTGCCTGGAGGGCTAGACTCAGGGCCATGAACACTGAAGCTTTCTTT.

Written as DNA, the CDR3 is TGTGCCAGCAGTGACGGTAGCGGGGGTAAAGAGACCCAGTACTTC. Translating gives CASSDGSGGKETQYF. This chain uses TRBV6-1 with TRBJ2-5; 9 bases match TRBD2. The trim removed 3 bases at V and 3 bases at J, leaving 5 bases unmatched. This CDR3 has 15 amino acids. The germline gives CDR1 MNHNS, CDR2 SASEGT.

In nucleotides, the CDR3 is TGTGCCAGCAGCTCCCGAGGTGACGGGGGATCCACCGGGGAGCTGTTTTTT. This codes for CASSSRGDGGSTGELFF. This sequence joins TRBV11-3 and TRBJ2-2; maybe TRBD2 (6 bases). Trimming took off 4 bases at V and 4 bases at J, with 19 bases between the two ends. Germline assignment: CDR1 SGHNT and CDR2 YENEEA. The CDR3 sequence is 17 residues long.

This chain connects TRBV9 to TRBJ1-3, with D hard to call. Trimming shortened V by 0 bases and J by 6 bases, and 7 bases separated the two germline ends. There are 13 residues in the CDR3. Germline CDR1 SGDLS, CDR2 YYNGEE. The CDR3 nucleotides are TGTGCCAGCAGCGTAGATGTTGCAAACACCATATATTTT. Residues: CASSVDVANTIYF.

This clone was observed once. The conserved closing phenylalanine or tryptophan is absent in this CDR3, likely reflecting a read error. This CDR3 is CASSWGAELHNSPLHL. CDR3 sequence (DNA): TGCGCCAGCAGCTGGGGGGCAGAACTCCATAATTCACCCCTCCACCTT. The rearrangement uses TRBV5-1 and TRBJ1-6, with D maybe TRBD1 (6 bases). CDR1 and CDR2 (germline): SGHRS, YFSETQ. The CDR3 contains 16 residues. The germline V and J ends were trimmed by 3 bases and 5 bases, with 15 bases remaining between them.

J is TRBJ2-3 and V is TRBV10-3; 8 bases match TRBD2. Trimming at V came to 4 bases and at J to 5 bases, leaving 2 bases not matched to a gene. Germline CDR1 reads ENHRY; CDR2 reads SYGVKD. The CDR3 spans 13 residues. The CDR3 is CAISVAGRDTQYF. DNA for the CDR3: TGTGCCATCAGTGTAGCGGGGAGAGATACGCAGTATTTT.

The V and J genes are TRBV19 and TRBJ1-2, with 8 bases identical to TRBD1. J was trimmed by 4 bases and V by 5 bases; bases with no gene match: 9. The CDR3 has 15 residues. CDR1 and CDR2 from the germline V gene are LNHDA and SQIVND (reference sequence). In DNA, the CDR3 is TGTGCCAGTAGTGCGCCGGGACAGGCCTCCTATGGCTACACCTTC. Its protein product is CASSAPGQASYGYTF.

The gene calls are TRBV6-6 and TRBJ2-2, with 9 bases matching TRBD2. The J segment lost 7 bases and the V segment lost 6 bases, leaving 6 bases of the junction unmatched. In germline, CDR1 is MNHNY, CDR2 SVGAGI (reference sequence). This CDR3 region has 14 residues. The CDR3 loop reads CASSRTSVGGELFF. CDR3 DNA sequence: TGTGCCAGCAGCCGGACTAGCGTCGGCGGGGAGCTGTTTTTT.

This chain links TRBV7-3 with TRBJ2-7; tentatively, D is TRBD1 (6 bases). V was pared by 0 bases and J by 6 bases, with 15 bases between. Germline loops: CDR1 SGHTA, CDR2 FQGTGA. The CDR3 length is 15 residues. The DNA of the CDR3 is TGTGCCAGCAGCTTAACTTTCCCAGGGGTGGGCGAGCAGTACTTC. Residues: CASSLTFPGVGEQYF.

This chain uses TRBV19 with TRBJ1-2, with 9 nucleotides matching TRBD1. V lost 7 bases and J lost 8; bases outside the gene matches: 14. The germline V gene has CDR1 LNHDA and CDR2 SQIVND (reference sequence). The CDR3 is 15 residues long. The CDR3 protein is CASILTDRTGEGYTF. For the CDR3, the DNA is TGTGCCAGTATACTCACCGACCGGACAGGGGAAGGCTACACCTTC.

This clone was recorded only once. The genes are TRBV5-1 and TRBJ2-7; TRBD1 aligns across 9 bases. This CDR3 has 13 amino acids. Germline V lookup: CDR1 SGHRS, CDR2 YFSETQ. Trimming took 0 bases from V and 7 from J; bases not matched to a gene: 2. CDR3 sequence reads: CASSLDRGLEQYF. The DNA for the CDR3 is TGCGCCAGCAGCTTGGACAGGGGGCTGGAGCAGTACTTC.

This chain uses TRBV7-2 with TRBJ2-7; D remains unclear. V lost 5 bases and J 2 bases, leaving 10 bases between the germline ends. CDR3 length equals 13 residues. Per the germline V gene, CDR1 is SGHTA and CDR2 is FQGNSA. This CDR3 is CASSPTWAYEQYF. DNA of the CDR3: TGTGCCAGCAGCCCCACGTGGGCCTACGAGCAGTACTTC.

J is TRBJ2-3 and V is TRBV19, with D unclear. The CDR3 sequence is 11 residues long. The germline gives CDR1 LNHDA, CDR2 SQIVND (reference sequence). Deletions cut 6 bases from V and 5 bases from J, with 6 bases between. CDR3 DNA sequence: TGTGCCAGTAGCATTGGAGATACGCAGTATTTT. Translation gives CASSIGDTQYF.

The chain carries TRBV7-2 and TRBJ2-5; D is uncertain. V dropped 5 bases and J dropped 1 base, with 14 bases sitting between them. CDR1 is SGHTA, CDR2 FQGNSA, per germline. The CDR3 loop spans 15 amino acids. CDR3: CASSTLGTPQETQYF. The CDR3 coding sequence is TGTGCCAGCAGCACACTGGGTACACCCCAAGAGACCCAGTACTTC.

The V call is TRBV15, the J call TRBJ1-5; TRBD1 might be the D (6 bases). The V end was cut by 7 bases, the J end by 4 bases, with 8 bases between. Germline lookup yields CDR1 LNHNV and CDR2 YYDKDF (reference sequence). This CDR3 is built from 12 residues. The CDR3: CATTTGNQPQHF. CDR3 coding DNA: TGTGCCACCACTACAGGGAATCAGCCCCAGCATTTT.

This chain connects TRBV7-9 to TRBJ2-3; 8 bases fit TRBD2. J gave up 6 bases and V 3 bases, and 8 bases lay outside the gene matches. Germline values: CDR1 SEHNR, CDR2 FQNEAQ (reference sequence). The CDR3 length is 15 residues. Here the CDR3 DNA reads TGTGCCAGCAGCTTGACGGGGGGGGCCCCGGATACGCAGTATTTT. Residues: CASSLTGGAPDTQYF.

In nucleotides, the CDR3 is TGCAGCGTCACCCCTGGGGGGGGAAGCAATCAGCCCCAGCATTTT. Its protein product is CSVTPGGGSNQPQHF. This rearrangement joins TRBV29-1 to TRBJ1-5, with D possibly matching TRBD1 (5 bases). The CDR3 is 15 amino acids. V was trimmed by 6 bases and J by 1 base, leaving 16 bases between them. Looked up from germline, CDR1 is SQVTM and CDR2 is ANQGSEA.

This clone was counted a single time. V gene TRBV7-6 combines with J gene TRBJ2-5; a possible D gene is TRBD1 (5 bases). Germline assignment: CDR1 SGHVS and CDR2 FNYEAQ. V was trimmed by 2 bases and J by 1 base, leaving 14 bases between them. The CDR3 sequence is 16 residues long. CDR3 residues: CASSLKGLETQETQYF. CDR3 nucleotides: TGTGCCAGCAGCTTAAAGGGGCTAGAGACCCAAGAGACCCAGTACTTC.

The V gene is TRBV11-2, the J gene TRBJ1-1; 10 bases line up with TRBD1. The CDR3 is 17 amino acids. CDR1 and CDR2 (germline): SGHAT, FQNNGV. The J segment lost 1 base and the V segment lost 3 bases, leaving 8 bases of the junction unmatched. This CDR3 is CASSFDRGRVGNTEAFF. The CDR3, as DNA: TGTGCCAGCAGCTTCGACAGGGGGCGCGTGGGGAACACTGAAGCTTTCTTT. Drawing the rest from reference TRBV11-2 and TRBJ1-1, the complete variable domain is EAGVAQSPRYKIIEKRQSVAFWCNPISGHATLYWYQQILGQGPKLLIQFQNNGVVDDSQLPKDRFSAERLKGVDSTLKIQPAKLEDSAVYLCASSFDRGRVGNTEAFFGQGTRLTVV.

This chain connects TRBV4-1 to TRBJ2-2, with D possibly TRBD2 on 5 matching bases. Germline assignment: CDR1 MGHRA and CDR2 YSYEKL. V was trimmed by 0 bases and J by 7 bases, leaving 6 bases between them. The CDR3 is 13 residues long. CDR3 loop: CASSQERVGELFF. CDR3 nucleotides: TGCGCCAGCAGCCAAGAGAGGGTCGGGGAGCTGTTTTTT.

The rearrangement joins TRBV28 to TRBJ1-1; 7 bases fit TRBD1. V lost 7 bases, J lost 3 bases, and 11 bases stayed unmatched. The CDR3 loop spans 15 amino acids. Germline values: CDR1 MDHEN, CDR2 SYDVKM. CDR3 in DNA: TGTGCCAGCAAAGGTACAGGGGCTTGGGACACTGAAGCTTTCTTT. It codes for CASKGTGAWDTEAFF.